Shown below are 27 T cell receptor beta chains from a single sample sequenced in a study of beta chain features in type 1 diabetes. The antigens for these receptors are not known. Study-level points and caveats: TCRB CDR3s were moderately but significantly shorter in Type 1 diabetes patients in all four CD4+ subsets.

All of the isolated RNA was reverse transcribed, so expressed TCRB transcripts were sequenced. Assay used: immunoSEQ multiplex PCR; TCRdb lists only in-frame clones, some missing. This sample carries around 160,000 clones, approximately 9% of them seen once, and the ten largest clones take approximately 0.56%. Specimen: central memory CD4+ T cells from blood. These receptors were obtained from a young woman with type 1 diabetes.

This clone turned up a few times. V is TRBV19 and J is TRBJ2-1; tentatively, D is TRBD2 (6 bases). There are 16 residues in the CDR3. V dropped 5 bases and J dropped 0 bases, with 14 bases sitting between them. Germline loops: CDR1 LNHDA, CDR2 SQIVND (reference sequence). As DNA, the CDR3 is TGTGCCAGTAGTCCACAGCGGGCAGGCTCCTACAATGAGCAGTTCTTC. This gives the protein CASSPQRAGSYNEQFF.

This clone was detected a few times. This chain joins TRBV5-1 and TRBJ1-2; D may be TRBD1 (5 bases). Trimming stripped 4 bases from V and 7 bases from J, with 17 bases between. This CDR3 has 14 residues. Germline CDR1 SGHRS, CDR2 YFSETQ. The CDR3 sequence is CASSAQVGQGGYTF. The DNA for the CDR3 is TGCGCCAGCAGCGCGCAAGTCGGTCAGGGTGGCTACACCTTC.

The V gene is TRBV18, the J gene TRBJ2-7, with a possible D match to TRBD1 (6 bases). V was clipped by 0 bases and J by 5 bases, with 14 bases between them. Germline V gene lookup returns CDR1 KGHSH and CDR2 LQKENI. The CDR3 has 15 amino acids. CDR3 residues: CASSPPSRGLHEQYF. The DNA for the CDR3 is TGTGCCAGCTCACCACCTAGTAGGGGGTTACACGAGCAGTACTTC.

This clone was counted a few times. The chain combines TRBV6-7 with TRBJ1-5; tentative D call: TRBD1 (6 bases). TRBV6-7 is an ORF for which the function is uncertain. V lost 4 bases and J 10 bases, leaving 23 bases between the germline ends. The CDR3 has 16 amino acids. The CDR3 sequence: CASSFFPGTPRGPQHF. The CDR3 DNA follows: TGTGCCAGCAGTTTTTTTCCCGGGACACCCCGGGGTCCCCAGCATTTT.

The J gene is TRBJ2-2, the V gene TRBV7-9, with 8 bases identical to TRBD1. The CDR3 runs to 14 residues. The germline V gene has CDR1 SEHNR and CDR2 FQNEAQ (reference sequence). Germline trimming cut 11 bases from V and 2 bases from J; bases unmatched to any gene: 7. Here the CDR3 reads CASNQGANTGELFF. The CDR3 DNA reads TGTGCCTCCAATCAGGGGGCTAACACCGGGGAGCTGTTTTTT.

The chain joins TRBV7-2 to TRBJ1-1, with TRBD1 matching over 7 bases. V shed 5 bases, J shed 11 bases, and the junction held 14 bases outside the gene matches. This CDR3 comprises 14 residues. Germline V gives CDR1 SGHTA, CDR2 FQGNSA. CDR3 sequence: CASSTGTADLSAFF. DNA for the CDR3: TGTGCCAGCAGCACCGGGACAGCGGATCTGAGCGCTTTCTTT.

This clone was seen a few times. CDR3 sequence (DNA): TGTGCCAGCAGCAAGACAGTTACCTACGAGCAGTACTTC. Residues: CASSKTVTYEQYF. The J gene is TRBJ2-7, the V gene TRBV7-9; perhaps TRBD1 as D (5 bases). Between the trimmed V and J ends, which lost 5 bases and 2 bases, there was a span of 10 bases. The CDR3 consists of 13 residues. Germline V gene data show CDR1 as SEHNR and CDR2 as FQNEAQ (reference sequence).

This clone showed up just a few times. The chain couples TRBV4-1 to TRBJ1-5; 8 bases align to TRBD1. CDR3 size: 15 residues. V lost 1 base and J lost 6; bases outside the gene matches: 5. Germline CDR1 is MGHRA and CDR2 is YSYEKL. This chain's CDR3 is CASSQGQGPVQPQHF. The CDR3 DNA follows: TGCGCCAGCAGCCAAGGACAGGGGCCCGTTCAGCCCCAGCATTTT.

The chain links TRBV7-2 to TRBJ1-2, with D possibly matching TRBD1 (5 bases). With 0 bases removed from V and 3 bases from J, the gap between germline ends came to 11 bases. This CDR3 spans 15 amino acids. Germline CDR1 is SGHTA and CDR2 is FQGNSA. This CDR3 reads CASSLAQGPYYGYTF. The CDR3 region has the DNA TGTGCCAGCAGCTTAGCCCAGGGCCCTTACTATGGCTACACCTTC.

This clone was counted only a few times. V usage is TRBV6-5 and J usage is TRBJ2-3, with 8 bases fitting TRBD2. The length of the CDR3 is 15 residues. CDR1 is MNHEY and CDR2 is SVGAGI in the germline V gene. J was trimmed by 3 bases and V by 4 bases; bases with no gene match: 6. The CDR3 DNA follows: TGTGCCAGCAGTTTTCGCACGGGGGGGACAGATACGCAGTATTTT. Protein sequence: CASSFRTGGTDTQYF.

The chain has TRBV28 and TRBJ1-2, with 7 bases fitting TRBD1. Losses at the gene ends were 5 bases for V and 6 bases for J; bases not matched to a gene: 6. The CDR3 totals 13 residues. The V gene's germline CDR1 is MDHEN and CDR2 SYDVKM. CDR3 protein: CASSKGAVNGYTF. The CDR3 region has the DNA TGTGCCAGCAGTAAGGGGGCGGTTAATGGCTACACCTTC.

This chain joins TRBV11-2 and TRBJ1-2; D not certain. The CDR3 totals 12 residues. Between the trimmed V and J ends, which lost 5 bases and 5 bases, there was a span of 9 bases. Germline CDR1 SGHAT, CDR2 FQNNGV. The chain's CDR3 is CASSPGVYGYTF. The CDR3 coding sequence is TGTGCCAGCAGCCCAGGTGTTTATGGCTACACCTTC.

This chain links TRBV28 with TRBJ2-1, with 7 bases aligning to TRBD1. This CDR3 region has 15 residues. V gave up 6 bases and J gave up 0 bases; unmatched junction bases: 5. The germline V gene encodes CDR1 MDHEN and CDR2 SYDVKM. The CDR3 loop reads CASRATGPSYNEQFF. The DNA for the CDR3 is TGTGCCAGCAGGGCGACAGGGCCCTCCTACAATGAGCAGTTCTTC.

The chain has TRBV28 and TRBJ2-4, with D uncertain. The length of the CDR3 is 17 residues. V gave up 4 bases and J gave up 3 bases, with 19 bases separating them. Germline V gene lookup returns CDR1 MDHEN and CDR2 SYDVKM. The CDR3 region has the DNA TGTGCCAGCAGTTCCATACAGTTCCGATTCAACAAAAACATTCAGTACTTC. Protein sequence: CASSSIQFRFNKNIQYF.

This clone came up a few times. The V call is TRBV7-9, the J call TRBJ2-3, with D possibly being TRBD2 (7 bases). V lost 5 bases, J lost 2 bases, and 20 bases lay in between. The CDR3 covers 17 residues. Germline CDR1 reads SEHNR; CDR2 reads FQNEAQ (reference sequence). CDR3 region: CASSLRGGRGYTDTQYF. CDR3 in DNA: TGTGCCAGCAGCCTCAGAGGGGGGCGGGGGTACACAGATACGCAGTATTTT.

The chain has TRBV30 and TRBJ1-5, with no clear D. This CDR3 is built from 13 residues. CDR1 GTSNPN and CDR2 SVGIG come from the germline V gene (reference sequence). V gave up 3 bases and J gave up 4 bases, with 10 bases separating them. The CDR3 DNA reads as TGTGCCTGGAGCCCTTTGAGGAATCAGCCCCAGCATTTT. Translating it yields CAWSPLRNQPQHF.

V usage is TRBV11-2 and J usage is TRBJ2-1; a weak D match, TRBD2 (5 bases). The CDR3 is 18 amino acids. With 6 bases removed from V and 2 bases from J, the gap between germline ends came to 23 bases. CDR1 and CDR2 from the germline V gene are SGHAT and FQNNGV. Here the CDR3 DNA reads TGTGCCAGCAGTCCCCAGGCGGGCGAAGGTTCCGCCTACAATGAGCAGTTCTTC. Translation gives CASSPQAGEGSAYNEQFF. The full variable domain, completed using reference TRBV11-2 and TRBJ2-1, is EAGVAQSPRYKIIEKRQSVAFWCNPISGHATLYWYQQILGQGPKLLIQFQNNGVVDDSQLPKDRFSAERLKGVDSTLKIQPAKLEDSAVYLCASSPQAGEGSAYNEQFFGPGTRLTVL.

This clone was counted a few times. The chain couples TRBV15 to TRBJ1-5; D ambiguous. Between the trimmed V and J ends, which lost 8 bases and 7 bases, there was a span of 6 bases. Germline V gene lookup returns CDR1 LNHNV and CDR2 YYDKDF (reference sequence). This CDR3 spans 10 amino acids. The CDR3 coding sequence is TGTGCCACCCGAGGGCAGCCCCAGCATTTT. Its translation: CATRGQPQHF.

This clone was counted between two and nine times. J is TRBJ2-7 and V is TRBV28; the D is unclear. The V gene's germline CDR1 is MDHEN and CDR2 SYDVKM. This CDR3 is built from 14 residues. V lost 3 bases to trimming and J lost 0 bases, with 9 bases between them. CDR3 in DNA: TGTGCCAGCAGTTTGCCCTTAGTCTCCTACGAGCAGTACTTC. It translates to CASSLPLVSYEQYF.

CDR3 in amino acids: CAWSRSGTGSNEQFF. In DNA form, the CDR3 reads TGTGCCTGGAGTAGATCCGGGACAGGTAGCAATGAGCAGTTCTTC. The chain links TRBV30 to TRBJ2-1; 8 bases are shared with TRBD1. CDR1 and CDR2 (germline): GTSNPN, SVGIG (reference sequence). After removal of 2 bases from V and 6 bases from J, the junction contained 9 bases not matched to a gene. The CDR3 extends over 15 amino acids.

This chain connects TRBV30 to TRBJ2-3; 7 bases match TRBD2. The CDR3 sequence is 17 residues long. After removal of 3 bases from V and 6 bases from J, the junction contained 18 bases not matched to a gene. Looked up from germline, CDR1 is GTSNPN and CDR2 is SVGIG (reference sequence). CDR3 DNA sequence: TGTGCCTGGAGGTGGCCCCTTTGGGGGAGGGCCAAGGATACGCAGTATTTT. It codes for CAWRWPLWGRAKDTQYF.

This clone was seen more than once but under ten times. The chain combines TRBV4-1 with TRBJ2-7, with 9 bases matching TRBD1. The CDR3 consists of 16 residues. Germline V CDR1 and CDR2: MGHRA, YSYEKL. V lost 1 base to trimming and J lost 6 bases; unmatched junction nucleotides: 10. Written as DNA, the CDR3 is TGCGCCAGCAGCCAAGCGGACCAAGGACAGGGGCCCGAGCAGTACTTC. Translating gives CASSQADQGQGPEQYF.

The gene calls are TRBV28 and TRBJ1-5, with 7 bases lining up with TRBD1. With 4 bases clipped from V and 0 bases from J, the junction kept 6 bases outside the gene matches. This CDR3 is built from 16 residues. Per germline, CDR1 MDHEN and CDR2 SYDVKM. DNA for the CDR3: TGTGCCAGCAGTTCCCGACAGGGCCATAGCAATCAGCCCCAGCATTTT. It codes for CASSSRQGHSNQPQHF.

This clone was seen only a few times. The chain carries TRBV30 and TRBJ1-4; D unresolved. V dropped 6 bases and J dropped 8 bases, with 22 bases sitting between them. CDR3 length: 15 amino acids. From germline, CDR1 is GTSNPN and CDR2 SVGIG (reference sequence). The CDR3 here is CACLEIITQREKLFF. The CDR3 coding sequence is TGTGCCTGCCTAGAAATAATTACCCAGAGGGAAAAACTGTTTTTT. Based on the CDR3 plus reference TRBV30 and TRBJ1-4, the full variable domain is SQTIHQWPATLVQPVGSPLSLECTVEGTSNPNLYWYRQAAGRGLQLLFYSVGIGQISSEVPQNLSASRPQDRQFILSSKKLLLSDSGFYLCACLEIITQREKLFFGSGTQLSVL.

This chain connects TRBV7-2 to TRBJ2-1; 8 nucleotides line up with TRBD2. In germline, CDR1 is SGHTA, CDR2 FQGNSA. Trimming took 1 base from V and 0 from J; bases not matched to a gene: 2. CDR3 length: 16 amino acids. The CDR3 reads CASSLVSGSSYNEQFF. CDR3 nucleotides: TGTGCCAGCAGCTTAGTCAGCGGGAGCTCCTACAATGAGCAGTTCTTC.

The chain carries TRBV7-3 and TRBJ2-2; 11 nucleotides line up with TRBD2. V lost 5 bases and J lost 6; bases outside the gene matches: 11. The CDR3 is 17 amino acids. CDR1 SGHTA and CDR2 FQGTGA come from the germline V gene. This chain's CDR3 is CASSTLIAGGVPGELFF. CDR3 bases: TGTGCCAGCAGCACCCTGATAGCGGGAGGGGTCCCCGGGGAGCTGTTTTTT. The complete variable domain, with remaining parts taken from reference TRBV7-3 and TRBJ2-2, reads GAGVSQTPSNKVTEKGKYVELRCDPISGHTALYWYRQSLGQGPEFLIYFQGTGAADDSGLPNDRFFAVRPEGSVSTLKIQRTERGDSAVYLCASSTLIAGGVPGELFFGEGSRLTVL.

Only a few counts were recorded for this clone. The chain carries TRBV7-3 and TRBJ1-1; 7 bases are shared with TRBD1. The V gene's germline CDR1 is SGHTA and CDR2 FQGTGA. The J segment lost 4 bases and the V segment lost 5 bases, leaving 10 bases of the junction unmatched. The CDR3 has 15 residues. The chain's CDR3 is CASSARGIAATEAFF. The DNA of the CDR3 is TGTGCCAGCAGCGCCAGGGGGATAGCCGCCACTGAAGCTTTCTTT.